This TCR beta chain was observed in a study of T cells in Graves' hyperthyroidism and ophthalmopathy. Study-wide results and limits: Ophthalmopathy and stable hyperthyroidism were separated by a 13 V-J model. Blood samples included most of the expanded thyroid clonotypes exceeding 0.001.

Around 9.8 ml fresh peripheral blood yielded the PBMCs. Ten or more counts support this clonotype. What it binds is unknown. The TCR beta CDR3 regions underwent amplification using RNA transcripts as the source. The primer set for the first-round RT-PCR of the TCR CDR3 was HTBI. TCRdb processed the multiplex PCR reads anew with MiXCR; each CDR3 protein has one entry. The profile covers around 700,000 distinct CDR3 sequences, with 35% appearing a single time and around 29% taken by the ten largest. This CDR3 region has 14 residues. From germline, CDR1 is SNHLY and CDR2 FYNNEI. Trimming at V came to 5 bases and at J to 4 bases, leaving 3 bases not matched to a gene.

The material sequenced was blood. This sequence was found in a woman aged 40 to 50 with Graves' hyperthyroidism. The rearrangement joins TRBV2 to TRBJ1-4; 8 bases match TRBD1. Here the CDR3 DNA reads TGTGCCAGCAGTAAGGACAGGGATAATGAAAAACTGTTTTTT. Its protein product is CASSKDRDNEKLFF.